What follows are 2 T cell receptor beta chains derived from one specimen sequenced in a study of blood T cell repertoires in COVID-19. Assay: immunoSEQ multiplex PCR; the TCRdb copy retains only in-frame clones and omits some. This table holds around 390,000 clones, just under 90% found once. The sequencing input was PBMCs or T cells enriched from blood (not recorded which). These receptors were taken from a woman in her forties or fifties who had recovered from COVID-19.

This clone was seen more than once but under ten times. The rearrangement uses TRBV19 and TRBJ1-4, with 8 positions matching TRBD1. Germline V lookup: CDR1 LNHDA, CDR2 SQIVND (reference sequence). The CDR3 is 14 residues long. Trimming cost V 7 bases and J 15 bases; bases outside gene matches: 16. For the CDR3, the DNA is TGTGCCAGTACGGTTACTGGGACAGGCCCTAAGGTGTTTTTT. This encodes CASTVTGTGPKVFF.

The rearrangement links TRBV2 to TRBJ1-1; TRBD1 matches 7 bases. The CDR3 has 13 residues. CDR1 is SNHLY, CDR2 FYNNEI, per germline. V trimming: 7 bases; J trimming: 2 bases; junction bases outside the gene matches: 4. CDR3 DNA sequence: TGTGCCAGCAACCGACAGGGAAACACTGAAGCTTTCTTT. It specifies CASNRQGNTEAFF.